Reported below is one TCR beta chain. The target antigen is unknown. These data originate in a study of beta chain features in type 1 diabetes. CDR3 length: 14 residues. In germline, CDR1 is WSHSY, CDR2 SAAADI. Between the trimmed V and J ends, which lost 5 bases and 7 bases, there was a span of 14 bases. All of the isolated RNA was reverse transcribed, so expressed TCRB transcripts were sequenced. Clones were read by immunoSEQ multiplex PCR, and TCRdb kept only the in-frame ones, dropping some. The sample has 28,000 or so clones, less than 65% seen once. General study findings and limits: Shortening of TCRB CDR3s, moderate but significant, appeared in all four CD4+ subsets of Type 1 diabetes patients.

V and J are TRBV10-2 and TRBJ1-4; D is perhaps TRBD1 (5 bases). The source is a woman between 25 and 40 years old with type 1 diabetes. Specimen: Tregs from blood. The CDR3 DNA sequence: TGCGCCAGCAGTAGACAGAGATCTGGTGAAAAACTGTTTTTT. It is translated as CASSRQRSGEKLFF.